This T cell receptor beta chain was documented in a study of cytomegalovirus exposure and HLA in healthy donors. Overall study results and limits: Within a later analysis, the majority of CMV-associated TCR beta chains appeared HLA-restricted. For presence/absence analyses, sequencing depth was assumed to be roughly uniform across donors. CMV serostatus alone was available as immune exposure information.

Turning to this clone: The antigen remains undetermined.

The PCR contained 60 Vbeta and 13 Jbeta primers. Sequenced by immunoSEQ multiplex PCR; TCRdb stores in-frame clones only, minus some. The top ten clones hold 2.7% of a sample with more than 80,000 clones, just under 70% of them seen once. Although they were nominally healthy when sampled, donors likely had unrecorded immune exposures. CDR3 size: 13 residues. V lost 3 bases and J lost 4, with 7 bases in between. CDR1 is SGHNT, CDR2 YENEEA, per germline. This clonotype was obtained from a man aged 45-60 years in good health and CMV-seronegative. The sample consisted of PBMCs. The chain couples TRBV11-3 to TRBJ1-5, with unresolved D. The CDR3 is CASSLNRNQPQHF. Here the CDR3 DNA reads TGTGCCAGCAGCTTGAACAGAAATCAGCCCCAGCATTTT.